Described below is a single TCR beta chain sequence and its context. As yet, its antigen is unknown. Each UMI, carrying a 6-nucleotide sample barcode, came from template switching. TCRdb processed the 5' RACE reads again and assigns one entry to each CDR3 protein, with no DNA. The sample table sets out some 440,000 distinct CDR3 sequences. This specimen belongs to a study of monozygotic twins with inflammatory bowel disease. The study, taken as a whole, reports: Using the inverse Simpson index, IBD patients had lower TCRbeta diversity than healthy co-twins.

The CDR3 contains 14 residues. The J gene is TRBJ2-2, the V gene TRBV12-3 or TRBV12-4; TCRdb gives TRBD1 as the D gene, but with no DNA this cannot be confirmed. This TCR derives from a human donor with ulcerative colitis or Crohn's disease, or a healthy co-twin of an affected twin (not recorded which). The specimen sequenced was blood. CDR3 sequence reads: CASSYAGTAGELFF.